This TCR beta chain was recorded in a study of shared clonotypes between healthy human individuals. General observations from the study: Relative to their counterparts shared across all four donors, non-shared clonotypes exhibited diminished generation probabilities. Investigators collected only blood, and repertoires in tissues likely differ. The naive CD4 repertoires of a few donors were compared, and roughly 5% of clonotypes were shared.

Authors' data handling: Quality scores were absent from the junction-only immunoSEQ sequences, so filtering differed. The repertoire was sequenced with immunoSEQ multiplex PCR; TCRdb's copy has only in-frame clones and lacks some. The V and J calls and clone size are taken from that table; D and trimming were inferred from the DNA. In the table there are more than 2 million clones, approximately 94% of which are singletons. As for this clone: What it binds is not known.

Trimming shortened V by 6 bases and J by 7 bases, and 12 bases separated the two germline ends. This CDR3 comprises 12 residues. Germline assignment: CDR1 ENHRY and CDR2 SYGVKD. Sequencing input: naive CD4+ T cells sorted from blood. Noted subset: CD45RA+ positively selected. The TCR sequence derives from a man aged 18-30 years in good health. The gene calls are TRBV10-3 and TRBJ1-2; a possible D gene is TRBD1 (5 bases). CDR3 protein: CAISRDEFGYTF. CDR3 coding DNA: TGTGCCATCAGCAGGGACGAGTTTGGCTACACCTTC.